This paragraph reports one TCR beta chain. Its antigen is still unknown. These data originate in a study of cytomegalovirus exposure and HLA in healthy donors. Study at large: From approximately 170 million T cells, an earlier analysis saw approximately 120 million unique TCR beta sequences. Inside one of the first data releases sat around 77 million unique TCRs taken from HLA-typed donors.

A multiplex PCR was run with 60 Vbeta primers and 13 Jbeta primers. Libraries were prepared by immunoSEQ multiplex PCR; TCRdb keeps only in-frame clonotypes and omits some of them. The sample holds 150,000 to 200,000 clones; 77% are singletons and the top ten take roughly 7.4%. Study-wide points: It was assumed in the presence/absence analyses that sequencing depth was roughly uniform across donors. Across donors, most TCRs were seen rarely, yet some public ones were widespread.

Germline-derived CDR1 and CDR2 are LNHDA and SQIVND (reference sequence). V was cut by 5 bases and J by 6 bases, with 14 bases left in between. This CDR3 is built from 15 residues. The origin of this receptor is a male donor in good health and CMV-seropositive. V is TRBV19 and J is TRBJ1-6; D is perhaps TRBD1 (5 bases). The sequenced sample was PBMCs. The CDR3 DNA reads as TGTGCCAGTAGTTCGCAGGGAACTTCTAATTCACCCCTCCACTTT. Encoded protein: CASSSQGTSNSPLHF.